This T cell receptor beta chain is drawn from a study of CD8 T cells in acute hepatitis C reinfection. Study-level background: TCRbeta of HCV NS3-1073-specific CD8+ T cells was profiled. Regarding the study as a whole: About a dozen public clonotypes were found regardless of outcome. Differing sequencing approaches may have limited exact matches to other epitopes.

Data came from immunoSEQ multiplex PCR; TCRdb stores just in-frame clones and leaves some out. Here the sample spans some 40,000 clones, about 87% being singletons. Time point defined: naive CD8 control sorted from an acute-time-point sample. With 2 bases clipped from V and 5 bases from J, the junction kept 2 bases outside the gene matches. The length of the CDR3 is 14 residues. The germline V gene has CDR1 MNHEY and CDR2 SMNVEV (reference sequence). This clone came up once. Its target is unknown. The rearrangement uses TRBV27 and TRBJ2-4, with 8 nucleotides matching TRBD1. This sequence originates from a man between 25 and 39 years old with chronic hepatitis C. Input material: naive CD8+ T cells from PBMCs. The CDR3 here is CASSLQTGENIQYF. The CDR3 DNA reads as TGTGCCAGCAGTTTACAGACAGGGGAAAACATTCAGTACTTC.